A single sample is the source of the 12 T cell receptor beta chains below, sequenced in a study of shared clonotypes between healthy human individuals. Here immunoSEQ multiplex PCR was the method, and the copy in TCRdb shows in-frame clones only, minus some. Among 2.3 million or so clones listed, more than 80% were seen once. Sequenced material: naive CD4+ T cells from PBMCs. This sample's subset: CD45RA+ positively selected. These receptors all come from a man aged 18-30 years in good health. Some clones in this sample may be carry-over from other donors' samples.

The chain combines TRBV7-6 with TRBJ1-5; D not certain. V was pared by 6 bases and J by 6 bases, with 12 bases between. The CDR3 runs to 13 residues. Germline CDR1 and CDR2: SGHVS and FNYEAQ. DNA for the CDR3: TGTGCCAGCAGTCAAACTGCCCGTCAGCCCCAGCATTTT. Translating gives CASSQTARQPQHF.

The gene calls are TRBV6-4 and TRBJ2-1; TRBD2 agrees at 12 bases. Germline CDR1 MRHNA, CDR2 SNTAGT. The CDR3 covers 14 residues. The junction had 3 bases not matched to a gene; V was cut back by 5 bases and J by 7 bases. CDR3 residues: CASSLGTSGNEQFF. Here the CDR3 DNA reads TGTGCCAGCAGTCTCGGGACTAGCGGGAATGAGCAGTTCTTC.

The CDR3 is CASSLVGTLRSEQYF. Here the CDR3 DNA reads TGTGCCAGCAGCTTGGTCGGGACCCTTAGGTCCGAGCAGTACTTC. V is TRBV5-4 and J is TRBJ2-7; D may match TRBD1 or TRBD2 (5 bases each). Deletions cut 0 bases from V and 6 bases from J, with 16 bases between. This CDR3 is built from 15 residues. Germline CDR1 is SGHNT and CDR2 is YYREEE (reference sequence).

The rearrangement uses TRBV28 and TRBJ2-1; D ambiguous. V was clipped by 8 bases and J by 7 bases, with 18 bases between them. The germline CDR1 and CDR2 sequences are MDHEN and SYDVKM. The CDR3 is 14 amino acids. CDR3 sequence: CASAVVGSTNEQFF. The CDR3 region has the DNA TGTGCCAGCGCCGTCGTTGGCTCTACAAATGAGCAGTTCTTC. Together with reference TRBV28 and TRBJ2-1, the CDR3 gives the full variable domain: DVKVTQSSRYLVKRTGEKVFLECVQDMDHENMFWYRQDPGLGLRLIYFSYDVKMKEKGDIPEGYSVSREKKERFSLILESASTNQTSMYLCASAVVGSTNEQFFGPGTRLTVL.

This clone was seen only once. The rearrangement joins TRBV29-1 to TRBJ1-3; no definite D call. V lost 7 bases and J 0 bases, leaving 10 bases between the germline ends. The germline V gene encodes CDR1 SQVTM and CDR2 ANQGSEA. The CDR3 runs to 13 residues. The CDR3 DNA is TGCAGCGCACGACGACCCTCTGGAAACACCATATATTTT. Residues: CSARRPSGNTIYF. The full variable domain, rest sourced from reference TRBV29-1 and TRBJ1-3, is SAVISQKPSRDICQRGTSLTIQCQVDSQVTMMFWYRQQPGQSLTLIATANQGSEATYESGFVIDKFPISRPNLTFSTLTVSNMSPEDSSIYLCSARRPSGNTIYFGEGSWLTVV.

The chain employs TRBV7-9 and TRBJ2-1; 7 nucleotides match TRBD1. From germline, CDR1 is SEHNR and CDR2 FQNEAQ (reference sequence). Losses at the gene ends were 5 bases for V and 3 bases for J; bases not matched to a gene: 7. This CDR3 region has 15 residues. The CDR3 protein is CASSQYRGDYNEQFF. The CDR3 nucleotides are TGTGCCAGCAGCCAGTACAGGGGAGACTACAATGAGCAGTTCTTC.

Remarks on this clone: The same CDR3 is also encoded by other DNA sequences in this sample. This chain links TRBV6-5 with TRBJ2-7; D unresolved. Trimming cost V 0 bases and J 0 bases, with 6 bases left between them. Looked up from germline, CDR1 is MNHEY and CDR2 is SVGAGI. The CDR3 length is 14 residues. The DNA of the CDR3 is TGTGCCAGCAGTTACTCGAGAACCTCCTACGAGCAGTACTTC. It encodes CASSYSRTSYEQYF.

The CDR3 is CASGLGTGLGYGYTF. DNA for the CDR3: TGTGCCAGCGGCCTTGGTACAGGGTTGGGCTATGGCTACACCTTC. V is TRBV27 and J is TRBJ1-2, with D possibly being TRBD1 (6 bases). The V end was cut by 8 bases, the J end by 4 bases, with 20 bases between. CDR3 size: 15 residues. The germline V gene has CDR1 MNHEY and CDR2 SMNVEV (reference sequence).

The chain recombines TRBV7-2 with TRBJ2-5, with D perhaps matching TRBD1 or TRBD2 (5 bases each). The germline V gene has CDR1 SGHTA and CDR2 FQGNSA. The V and J ends lost 2 bases and 7 bases respectively, with 17 bases between them. The CDR3 loop spans 15 amino acids. The CDR3: CASSLSGDPARTQYF. The CDR3 nucleotides are TGTGCCAGCAGCTTATCCGGGGACCCAGCCCGGACCCAGTACTTC.

V and J are TRBV5-1 and TRBJ1-3; TRBD1 matches at 7 bases. Germline values: CDR1 SGHRS, CDR2 YFSETQ. The junction had 11 bases not matched to a gene; V was cut back by 4 bases and J by 4 bases. The CDR3 totals 16 residues. The CDR3 protein is CASSLRTGAPGNTIYF. The CDR3 DNA is TGCGCCAGCAGCCTGAGAACAGGGGCTCCCGGAAACACCATATATTTT.

The V and J genes are TRBV28 and TRBJ2-3; weak D call: TRBD2 (5 bases). With 2 bases removed from V and 2 bases from J, the gap between germline ends came to 14 bases. The germline V gene has CDR1 MDHEN and CDR2 SYDVKM. The CDR3 covers 16 residues. The CDR3 here is CASSLPPSGNTDTQYF. In DNA, the CDR3 is TGTGCCAGCAGTTTACCTCCCTCGGGGAACACAGATACGCAGTATTTT.

The chain joins TRBV10-3 to TRBJ1-1, with 9 bases fitting TRBD1. The CDR3 is 14 amino acids. Germline assignment: CDR1 ENHRY and CDR2 SYGVKD. Trimming removed 7 bases from V and 5 bases from J; junction bases left unmatched: 8. CDR3 sequence (DNA): TGTGCCATCACCCGGGACAGGGAAGTAACTGAAGCTTTCTTT. Translating it yields CAITRDREVTEAFF.